This T cell receptor beta chain was observed in a study of blood T cell repertoires in COVID-19. The overall study: Whether acute or convalescent, the COVID-19 samples came from the United States, Italy and Spain. From T cells, B-cell-depleted T cells, or PBMCs came the material, which was cDNA or gDNA.

Trimming cost V 0 bases and J 3 bases, with 12 bases left between them. From germline, CDR1 is LGHNA and CDR2 YSLEER. The CDR3 consists of 15 residues. Original handling: Estimation of nucleated cell counts was performed using reference gene primer amplification. The protocol was immunoSEQ multiplex PCR, while the TCRdb copy is restricted to in-frame clones and leaves out a portion. Clone size and V and J calls were adopted from that table, with D and trimming inferred from the DNA. Here the sample spans about 240,000 clones, 82% being singletons. What was sequenced was peripheral blood. The chain recombines TRBV4-3 with TRBJ2-7; D is ambiguous. The receptor was isolated from a woman in her 70s with acute or convalescent COVID-19. The CDR3 loop is CASSQEIRNLYEQYF. CDR3 nucleotides: TGCGCCAGCAGCCAAGAAATCCGTAATCTCTACGAGCAGTACTTC.